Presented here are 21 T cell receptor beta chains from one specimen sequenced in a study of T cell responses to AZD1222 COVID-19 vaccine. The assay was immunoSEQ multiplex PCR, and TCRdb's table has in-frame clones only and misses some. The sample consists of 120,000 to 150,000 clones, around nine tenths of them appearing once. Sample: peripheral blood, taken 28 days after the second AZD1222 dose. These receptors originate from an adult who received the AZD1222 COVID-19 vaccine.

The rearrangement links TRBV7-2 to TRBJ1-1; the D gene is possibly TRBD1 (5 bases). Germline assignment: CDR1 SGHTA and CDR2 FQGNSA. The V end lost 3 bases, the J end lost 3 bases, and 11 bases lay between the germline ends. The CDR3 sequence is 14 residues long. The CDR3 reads CASSFQRGYTEAFF. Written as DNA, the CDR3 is TGTGCCAGCAGCTTTCAACGGGGGTACACTGAAGCTTTCTTT.

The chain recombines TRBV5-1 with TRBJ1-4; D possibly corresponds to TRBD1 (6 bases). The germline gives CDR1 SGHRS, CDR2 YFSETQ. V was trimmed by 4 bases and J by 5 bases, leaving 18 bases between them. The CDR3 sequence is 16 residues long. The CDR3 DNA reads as TGCGCCAGCAGCCGTGGAGGGGACACGCGAAATGAAAAACTGTTTTTT. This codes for CASSRGGDTRNEKLFF.

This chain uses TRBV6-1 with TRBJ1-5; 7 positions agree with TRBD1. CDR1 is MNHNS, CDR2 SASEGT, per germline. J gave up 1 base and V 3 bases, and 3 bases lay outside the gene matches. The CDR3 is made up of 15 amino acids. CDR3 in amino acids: CASSEDRHSNQPQHF. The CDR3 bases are TGTGCCAGCAGTGAGGACAGGCACAGCAATCAGCCCCAGCATTTT.

CDR3 amino acids: CASSQTLGSYEQYF. CDR3 nucleotide sequence: TGTGCCAGCAGCCAGACTCTAGGTTCCTACGAGCAGTACTTC. The chain carries TRBV5-4 and TRBJ2-7; D remains unclear. CDR1 is SGHNT and CDR2 is YYREEE in the germline V gene (reference sequence). This CDR3 spans 14 amino acids. Between the trimmed V and J ends, which lost 4 bases and 1 base, there was a span of 12 bases. Together with reference TRBV5-4 and TRBJ2-7, the CDR3 gives the full variable domain: ETGVTQSPTHLIKTRGQQVTLRCSSQSGHNTVSWYQQALGQGPQFIFQYYREEENGRGNFPPRFSGLQFPNYSSELNVNALELDDSALYLCASSQTLGSYEQYFGPGTRLTVT.

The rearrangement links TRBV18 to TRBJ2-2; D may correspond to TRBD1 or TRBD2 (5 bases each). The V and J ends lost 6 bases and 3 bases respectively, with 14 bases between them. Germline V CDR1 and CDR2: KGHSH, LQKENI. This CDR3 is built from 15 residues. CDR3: CASSPGWGHTGELFF. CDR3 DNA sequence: TGTGCCAGCTCCCCGGGATGGGGACACACCGGGGAGCTGTTTTTT.

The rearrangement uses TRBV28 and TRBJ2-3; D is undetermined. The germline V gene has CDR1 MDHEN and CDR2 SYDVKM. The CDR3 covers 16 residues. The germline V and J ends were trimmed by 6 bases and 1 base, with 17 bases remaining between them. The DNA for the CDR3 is TGTGCCAGCAGAGAATATGAACAGTTGGGCACAGATACGCAGTATTTT. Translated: CASREYEQLGTDTQYF.

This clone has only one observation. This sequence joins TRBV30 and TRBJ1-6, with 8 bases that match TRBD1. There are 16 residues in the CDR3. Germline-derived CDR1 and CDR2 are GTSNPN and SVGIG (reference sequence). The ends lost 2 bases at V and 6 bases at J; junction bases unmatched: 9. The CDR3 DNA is TGTGCCTGGAGTCTAACTGGGACAGGAGTTAATTCACCCCTCCACTTT. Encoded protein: CAWSLTGTGVNSPLHF.

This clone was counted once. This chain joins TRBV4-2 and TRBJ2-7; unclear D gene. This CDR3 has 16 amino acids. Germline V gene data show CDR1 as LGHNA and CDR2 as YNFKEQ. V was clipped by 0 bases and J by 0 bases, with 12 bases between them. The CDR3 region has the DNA TGTGCCAGCAGCCAAGACCCCGCGCAAAGCTCCTACGAGCAGTACTTC. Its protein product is CASSQDPAQSSYEQYF.

CDR3 nucleotides: TGTGCCAGTAGTGAGGGGACAACTAATGAAAAACTGTTTTTT. Translated, it gives CASSEGTTNEKLFF. V usage is TRBV19 and J usage is TRBJ1-4, with D possibly TRBD1 on 5 matching bases. The length of the CDR3 is 14 residues. V lost 5 bases and J 0 bases, leaving 7 bases between the germline ends. Germline CDR1 and CDR2: LNHDA and SQIVND (reference sequence).

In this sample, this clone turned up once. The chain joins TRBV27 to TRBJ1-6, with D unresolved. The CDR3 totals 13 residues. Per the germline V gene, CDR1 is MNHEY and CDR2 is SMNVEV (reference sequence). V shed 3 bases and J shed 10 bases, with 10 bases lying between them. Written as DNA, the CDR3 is TGTGCCAGCAGTTTTTCCCCGAGATCACCCCTCCACTTT. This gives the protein CASSFSPRSPLHF.

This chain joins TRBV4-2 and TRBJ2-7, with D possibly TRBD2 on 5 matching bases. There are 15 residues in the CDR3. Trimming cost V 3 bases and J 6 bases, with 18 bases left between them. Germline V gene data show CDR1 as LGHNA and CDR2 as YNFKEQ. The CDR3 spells CASSHLPDPGGEQYF. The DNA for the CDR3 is TGTGCCAGCAGCCACTTACCGGACCCTGGAGGCGAGCAGTACTTC.

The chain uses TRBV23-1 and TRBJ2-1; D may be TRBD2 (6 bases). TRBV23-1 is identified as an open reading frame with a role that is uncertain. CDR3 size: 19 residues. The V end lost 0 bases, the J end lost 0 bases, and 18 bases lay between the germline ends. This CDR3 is CASSQSAITGESSYNEQFF. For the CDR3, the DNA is TGCGCCAGCAGTCAATCGGCTATTACGGGGGAGAGCTCCTACAATGAGCAGTTCTTC.

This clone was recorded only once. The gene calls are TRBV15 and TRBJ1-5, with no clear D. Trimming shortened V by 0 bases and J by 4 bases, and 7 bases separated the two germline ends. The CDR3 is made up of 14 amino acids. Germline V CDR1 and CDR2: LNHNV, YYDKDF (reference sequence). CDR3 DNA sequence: TGTGCCACCAGCAGAGAATACGGGAATCAGCCCCAGCATTTT. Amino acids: CATSREYGNQPQHF.

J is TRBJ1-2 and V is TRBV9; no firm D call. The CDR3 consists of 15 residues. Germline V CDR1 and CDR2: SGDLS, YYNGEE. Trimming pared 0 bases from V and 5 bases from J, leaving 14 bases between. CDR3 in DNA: TGTGCCAGCAGCGTAGGGGCAGCCTTTTGGTATGGCTACACCTTC. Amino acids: CASSVGAAFWYGYTF.

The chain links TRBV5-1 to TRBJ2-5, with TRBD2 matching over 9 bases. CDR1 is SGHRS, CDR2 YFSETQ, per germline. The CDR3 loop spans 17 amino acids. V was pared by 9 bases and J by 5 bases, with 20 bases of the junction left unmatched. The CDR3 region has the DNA TGCGCCACCACCGACGGACGGGCGGGAGGGCCCGGGGAGACCCAGTACTTC. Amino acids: CATTDGRAGGPGETQYF.

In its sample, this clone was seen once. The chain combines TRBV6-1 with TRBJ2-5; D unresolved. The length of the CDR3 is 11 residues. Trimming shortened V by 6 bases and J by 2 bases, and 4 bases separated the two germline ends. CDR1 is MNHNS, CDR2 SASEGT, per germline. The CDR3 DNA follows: TGTGCCAGCAGGGATCAAGAGACCCAGTACTTC. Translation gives CASRDQETQYF.

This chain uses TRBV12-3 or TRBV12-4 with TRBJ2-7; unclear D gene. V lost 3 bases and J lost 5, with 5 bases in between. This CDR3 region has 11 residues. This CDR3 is CASSFANEQYF. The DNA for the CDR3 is TGTGCCAGCAGTTTTGCCAACGAGCAGTACTTC.

The CDR3 here is CASGYTGTTYDGYTF. The CDR3 DNA is TGTGCCAGCGGGTACACCGGGACAACCTACGATGGCTACACCTTC. This sequence joins TRBV5-4 and TRBJ1-2; maybe TRBD1 (6 bases). With 7 bases removed from V and 6 bases from J, the gap between germline ends came to 22 bases. Per germline, CDR1 SGHNT and CDR2 YYREEE (reference sequence). This CDR3 is built from 15 residues.

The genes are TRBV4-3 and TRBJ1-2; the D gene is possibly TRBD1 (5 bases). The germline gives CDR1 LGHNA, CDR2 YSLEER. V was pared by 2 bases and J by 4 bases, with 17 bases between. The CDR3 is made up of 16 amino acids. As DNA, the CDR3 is TGCGCCAGCAGCCAACAACACCCGACAGACTTCTATGGCTACACCTTC. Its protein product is CASSQQHPTDFYGYTF.

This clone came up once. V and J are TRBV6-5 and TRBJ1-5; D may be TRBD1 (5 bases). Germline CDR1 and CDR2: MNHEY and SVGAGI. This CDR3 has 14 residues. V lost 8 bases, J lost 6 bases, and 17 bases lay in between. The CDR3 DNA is TGTGCCAGCCGAAAGGGGAGCGGAGGTCAGCCCCAGCATTTT. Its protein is CASRKGSGGQPQHF.

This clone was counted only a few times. The CDR3 DNA reads TGTGCCAGCAGTTCCGGGAACAGGCTCTCCTACAATGAGCAGTTCTTC. This encodes CASSSGNRLSYNEQFF. The J gene is TRBJ2-1, the V gene TRBV6-5, with D perhaps being TRBD1 or TRBD2 (5 bases each). Trimming cost V 4 bases and J 0 bases, with 13 bases left between them. In germline, CDR1 is MNHEY, CDR2 SVGAGI. The CDR3 sequence is 16 residues long.